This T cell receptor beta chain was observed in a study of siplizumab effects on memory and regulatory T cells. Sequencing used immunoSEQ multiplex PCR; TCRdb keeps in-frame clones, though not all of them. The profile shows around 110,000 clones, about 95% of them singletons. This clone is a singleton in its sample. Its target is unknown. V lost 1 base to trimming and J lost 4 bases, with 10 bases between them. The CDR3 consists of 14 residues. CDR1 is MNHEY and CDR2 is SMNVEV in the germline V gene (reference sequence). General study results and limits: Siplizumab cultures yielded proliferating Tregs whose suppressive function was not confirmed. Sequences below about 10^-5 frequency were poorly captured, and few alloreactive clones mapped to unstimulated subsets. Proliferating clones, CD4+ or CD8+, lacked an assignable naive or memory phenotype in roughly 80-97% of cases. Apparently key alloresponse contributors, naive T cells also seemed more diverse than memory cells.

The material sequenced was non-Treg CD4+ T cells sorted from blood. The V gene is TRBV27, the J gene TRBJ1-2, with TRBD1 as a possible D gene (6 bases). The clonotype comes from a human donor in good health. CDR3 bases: TGTGCCAGCAGTTTATTAGGGGGAATCTATGGCTACACCTTC. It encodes CASSLLGGIYGYTF.